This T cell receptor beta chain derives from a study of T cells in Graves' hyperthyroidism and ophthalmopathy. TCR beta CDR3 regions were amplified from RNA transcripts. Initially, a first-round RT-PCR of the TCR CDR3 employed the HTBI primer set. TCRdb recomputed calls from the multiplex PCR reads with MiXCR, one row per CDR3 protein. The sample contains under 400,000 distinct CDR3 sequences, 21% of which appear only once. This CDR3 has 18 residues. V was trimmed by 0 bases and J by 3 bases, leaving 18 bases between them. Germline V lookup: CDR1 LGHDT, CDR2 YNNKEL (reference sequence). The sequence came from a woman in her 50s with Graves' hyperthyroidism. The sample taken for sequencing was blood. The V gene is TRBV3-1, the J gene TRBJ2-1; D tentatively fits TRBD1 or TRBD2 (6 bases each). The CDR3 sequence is CASSQEEPWGAVYNEQFF. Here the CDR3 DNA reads TGTGCCAGCAGCCAAGAAGAGCCCTGGGGGGCCGTCTACAATGAGCAGTTCTTC.